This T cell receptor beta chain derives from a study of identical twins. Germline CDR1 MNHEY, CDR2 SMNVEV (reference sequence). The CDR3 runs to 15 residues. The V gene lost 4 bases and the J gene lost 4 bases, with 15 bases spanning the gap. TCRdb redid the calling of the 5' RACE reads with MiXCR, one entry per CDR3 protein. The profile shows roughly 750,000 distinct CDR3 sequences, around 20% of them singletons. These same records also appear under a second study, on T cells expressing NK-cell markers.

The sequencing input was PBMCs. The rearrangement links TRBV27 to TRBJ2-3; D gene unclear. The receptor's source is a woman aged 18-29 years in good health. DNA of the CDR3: TGTGCCAGCAGTTCGCTAGAAGACCCGGCAGATACGCAGTATTTT. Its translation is CASSSLEDPADTQYF.